This TCR beta chain is from a study of T-cell reconstitution after alpha-beta-depleted transplantation in children. Unique molecular identifiers were built into the TCRbeta library. TCRdb recomputed calls from the PCR reads with MiXCR, one row per CDR3 protein. The sample lists 300,000 to 400,000 distinct CDR3 sequences; 13% were seen once. Trimming cost V 2 bases and J 5 bases; bases outside gene matches: 7. CDR1 and CDR2 from the germline V gene are DFQATT and SNEGSKA (reference sequence). The CDR3 covers 14 residues. The chain uses TRBV20-1 and TRBJ1-1, with 8 bases fitting TRBD1. The TCR sequence derives from a human donor who donated a stem cell graft to a child with Fanconi anemia. The sample consisted of PBMCs, taken from the stem cell graft. The CDR3 region has the DNA TGCAGTGCTAGATCTGGACAGGGATTTACTGAAGCTTTCTTT. It translates to CSARSGQGFTEAFF.